One T cell receptor beta chain is described in this entry. Its specificity is unknown. CDR1 KGHSY and CDR2 FQNENV come from the germline V gene. This CDR3 contains 15 residues. The V and J ends lost 4 bases and 9 bases, in that order; junction bases with no gene match: 11. This entry belongs to a study of T cell responses to AZD1222 COVID-19 vaccine. Study-wide results and limits: The study found Spike-specific TCR breadth and depth rose after two AZD1222 doses. Only after the peak T cell response were repertoires sampled.

The data were produced by immunoSEQ multiplex PCR, yet TCRdb's version contains in-frame clones alone and is incomplete. The sample includes some 120,000 clones, over 75% of them seen just once. This sequence was found in an adult in good health. Sequencing used peripheral blood, obtained on day 0 of AZD1222 vaccination. The rearrangement links TRBV16 to TRBJ2-1; 8 bases match TRBD2. The CDR3 sequence: CASSPPATSDGEQFF. The CDR3 bases are TGTGCCAGCAGCCCCCCGGCGACTAGCGACGGTGAGCAGTTCTTC.